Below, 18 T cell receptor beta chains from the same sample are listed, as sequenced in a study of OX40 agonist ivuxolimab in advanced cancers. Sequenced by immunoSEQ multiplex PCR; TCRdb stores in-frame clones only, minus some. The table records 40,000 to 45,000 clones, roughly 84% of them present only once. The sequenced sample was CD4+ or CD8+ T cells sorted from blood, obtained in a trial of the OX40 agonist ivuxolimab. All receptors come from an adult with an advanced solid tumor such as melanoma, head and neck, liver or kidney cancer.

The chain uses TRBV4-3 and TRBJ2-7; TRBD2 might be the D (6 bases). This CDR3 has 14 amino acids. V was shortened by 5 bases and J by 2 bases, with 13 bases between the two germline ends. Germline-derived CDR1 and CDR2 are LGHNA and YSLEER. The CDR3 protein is CASSVADNTYEQYF. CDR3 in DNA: TGCGCCAGCAGCGTAGCGGATAATACCTACGAGCAGTACTTC.

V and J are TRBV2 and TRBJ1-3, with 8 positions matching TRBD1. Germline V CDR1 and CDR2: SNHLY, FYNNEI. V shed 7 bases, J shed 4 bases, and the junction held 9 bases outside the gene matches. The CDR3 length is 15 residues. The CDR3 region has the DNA TGTGCCAGCACCTCTAGCCAGGGGGCCGGAAACACCATATATTTT. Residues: CASTSSQGAGNTIYF.

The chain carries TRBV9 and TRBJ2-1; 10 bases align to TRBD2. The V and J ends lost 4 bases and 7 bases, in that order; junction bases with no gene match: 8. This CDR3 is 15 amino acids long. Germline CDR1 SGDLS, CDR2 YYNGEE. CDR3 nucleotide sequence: TGTGCCAGCAGCCCCAGCGGGGGGGCGGGAAATGAGCAGTTCTTC. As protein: CASSPSGGAGNEQFF.

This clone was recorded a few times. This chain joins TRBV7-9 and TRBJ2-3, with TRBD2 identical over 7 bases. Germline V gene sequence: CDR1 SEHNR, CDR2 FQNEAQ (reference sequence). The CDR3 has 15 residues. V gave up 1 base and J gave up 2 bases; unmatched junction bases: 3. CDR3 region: CASSLGRGDTDTQYF. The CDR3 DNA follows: TGTGCCAGCAGCTTAGGTCGGGGGGACACAGATACGCAGTATTTT.

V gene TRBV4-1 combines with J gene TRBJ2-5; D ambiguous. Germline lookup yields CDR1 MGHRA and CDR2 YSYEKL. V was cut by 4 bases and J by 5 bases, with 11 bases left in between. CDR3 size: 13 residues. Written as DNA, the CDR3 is TGCGCCAGCAGCCCTCCAGTGGGCGAGACCCAGTACTTC. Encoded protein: CASSPPVGETQYF.

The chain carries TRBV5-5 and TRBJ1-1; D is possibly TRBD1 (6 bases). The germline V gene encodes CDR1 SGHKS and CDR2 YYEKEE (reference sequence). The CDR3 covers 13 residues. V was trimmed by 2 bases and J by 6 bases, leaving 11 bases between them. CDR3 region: CASSFGGAAEAFF. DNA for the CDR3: TGTGCCAGCAGCTTCGGGGGGGCAGCTGAAGCTTTCTTT. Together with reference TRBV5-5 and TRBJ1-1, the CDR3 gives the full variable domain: DAGVTQSPTHLIKTRGQQVTLRCSPISGHKSVSWYQQVLGQGPQFIFQYYEKEERGRGNFPDRFSARQFPNYSSELNVNALLLGDSALYLCASSFGGAAEAFFGQGTRLTVV.

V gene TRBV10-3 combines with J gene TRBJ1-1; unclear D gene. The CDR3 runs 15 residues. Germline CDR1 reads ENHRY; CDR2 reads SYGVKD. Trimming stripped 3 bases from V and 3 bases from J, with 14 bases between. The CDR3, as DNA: TGTGCCATCAGTGACCCACCCGACACGTACACTGAAGCTTTCTTT. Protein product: CAISDPPDTYTEAFF.

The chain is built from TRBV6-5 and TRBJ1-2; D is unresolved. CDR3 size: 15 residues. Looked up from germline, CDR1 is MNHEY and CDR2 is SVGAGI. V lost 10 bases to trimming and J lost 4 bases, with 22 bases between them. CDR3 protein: CATLFSGEYSYGYTF. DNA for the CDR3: TGTGCCACCCTCTTCAGCGGAGAATATTCCTATGGCTACACCTTC.

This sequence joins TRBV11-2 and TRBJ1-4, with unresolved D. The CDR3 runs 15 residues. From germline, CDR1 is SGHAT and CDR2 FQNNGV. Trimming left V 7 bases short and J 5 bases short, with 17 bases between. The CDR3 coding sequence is TGTGCCAGCATCCCGGGCCGCCGTTCCAATGAAAAACTGTTTTTT. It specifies CASIPGRRSNEKLFF.

CDR3 region: CASSRRRSNTGELFF. CDR3 DNA sequence: TGTGCCAGTAGTCGCAGGCGATCGAACACCGGGGAGCTGTTTTTT. J is TRBJ2-2 and V is TRBV19; unclear D gene. The CDR3 has 15 amino acids. Trimming cost V 5 bases and J 0 bases, with 10 bases left between them. The germline CDR1 and CDR2 sequences are LNHDA and SQIVND (reference sequence).

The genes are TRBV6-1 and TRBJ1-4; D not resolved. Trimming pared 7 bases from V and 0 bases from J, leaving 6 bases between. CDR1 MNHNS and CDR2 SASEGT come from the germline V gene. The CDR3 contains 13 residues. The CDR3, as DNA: TGTGCCAGCAAACGACCAACTAATGAAAAACTGTTTTTT. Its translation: CASKRPTNEKLFF.

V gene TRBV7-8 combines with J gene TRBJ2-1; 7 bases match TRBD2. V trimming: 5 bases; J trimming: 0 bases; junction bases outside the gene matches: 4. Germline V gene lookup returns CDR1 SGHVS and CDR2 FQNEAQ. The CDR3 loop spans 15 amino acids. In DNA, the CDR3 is TGTGCCAGCAGCACTAGCGTGTACTCCTACAATGAGCAGTTCTTC. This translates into CASSTSVYSYNEQFF.

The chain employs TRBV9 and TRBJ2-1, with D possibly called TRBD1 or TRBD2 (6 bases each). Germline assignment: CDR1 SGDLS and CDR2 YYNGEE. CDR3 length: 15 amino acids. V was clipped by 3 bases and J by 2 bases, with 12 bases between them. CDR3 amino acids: CASSGEGGAYNEQFF. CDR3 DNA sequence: TGTGCCAGCAGCGGTGAGGGGGGCGCCTACAATGAGCAGTTCTTC.

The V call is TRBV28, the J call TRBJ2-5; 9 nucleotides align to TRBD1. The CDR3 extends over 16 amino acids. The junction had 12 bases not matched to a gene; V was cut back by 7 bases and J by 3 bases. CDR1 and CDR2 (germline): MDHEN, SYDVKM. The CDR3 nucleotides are TGTGCCAGCACCCGACATAGGGACAGGGTGGAAGAGACCCAGTACTTC. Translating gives CASTRHRDRVEETQYF.

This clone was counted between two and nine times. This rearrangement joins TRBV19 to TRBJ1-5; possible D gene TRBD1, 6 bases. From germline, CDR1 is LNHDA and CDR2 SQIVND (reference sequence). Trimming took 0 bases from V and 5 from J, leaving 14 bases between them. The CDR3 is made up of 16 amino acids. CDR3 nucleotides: TGTGCCAGTAGTATAGATGAGCTTGGACAGTATCAGCCCCAGCATTTT. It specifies CASSIDELGQYQPQHF.

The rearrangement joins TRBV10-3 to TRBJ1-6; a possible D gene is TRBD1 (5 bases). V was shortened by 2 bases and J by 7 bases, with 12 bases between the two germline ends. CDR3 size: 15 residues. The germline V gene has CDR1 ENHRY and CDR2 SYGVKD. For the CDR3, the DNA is TGTGCCATCAGTGAGGGGGGTTACTGGAATTCACCCCTCCACTTT. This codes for CAISEGGYWNSPLHF.

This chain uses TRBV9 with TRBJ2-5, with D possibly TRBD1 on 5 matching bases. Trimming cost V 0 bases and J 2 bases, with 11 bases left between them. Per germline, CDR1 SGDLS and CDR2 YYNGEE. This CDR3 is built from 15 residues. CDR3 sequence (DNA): TGTGCCAGCAGCGTAGGGGGCAGGCAGCAAGAGACCCAGTACTTC. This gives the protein CASSVGGRQQETQYF.

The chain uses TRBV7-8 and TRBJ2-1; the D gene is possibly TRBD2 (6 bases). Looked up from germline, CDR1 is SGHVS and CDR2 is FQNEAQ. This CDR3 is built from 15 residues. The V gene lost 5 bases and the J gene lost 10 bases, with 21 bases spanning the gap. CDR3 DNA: TGTGCCAGCAGCCCGGGGACCGGGCGGGACGGGGAGCAGTTCTTC. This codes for CASSPGTGRDGEQFF.